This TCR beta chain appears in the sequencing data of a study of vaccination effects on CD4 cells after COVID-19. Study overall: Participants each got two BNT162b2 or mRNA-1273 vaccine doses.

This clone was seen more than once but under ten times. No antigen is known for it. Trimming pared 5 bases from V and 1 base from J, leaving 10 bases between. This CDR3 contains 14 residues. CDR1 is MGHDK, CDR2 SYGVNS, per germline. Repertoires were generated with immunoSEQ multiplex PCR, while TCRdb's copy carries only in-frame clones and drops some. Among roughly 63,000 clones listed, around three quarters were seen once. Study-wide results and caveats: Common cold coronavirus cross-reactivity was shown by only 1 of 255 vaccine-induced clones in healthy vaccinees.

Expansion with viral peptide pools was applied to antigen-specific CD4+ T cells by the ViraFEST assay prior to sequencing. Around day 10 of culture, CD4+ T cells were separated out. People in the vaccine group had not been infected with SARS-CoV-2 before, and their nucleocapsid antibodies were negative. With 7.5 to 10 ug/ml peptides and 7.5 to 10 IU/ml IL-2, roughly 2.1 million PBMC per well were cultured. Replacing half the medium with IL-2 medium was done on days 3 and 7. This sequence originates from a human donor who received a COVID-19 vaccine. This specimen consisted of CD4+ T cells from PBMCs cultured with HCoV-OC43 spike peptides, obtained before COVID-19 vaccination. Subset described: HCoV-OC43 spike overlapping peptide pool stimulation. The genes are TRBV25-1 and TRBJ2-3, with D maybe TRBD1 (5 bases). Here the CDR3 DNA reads TGTGCCAGCAGTACTGTGGGGCGCACAGATACGCAGTATTTT. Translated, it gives CASSTVGRTDTQYF.